This T cell receptor beta chain was identified during a study of OX40 agonist ivuxolimab in advanced cancers. The wider study: Ivuxolimab, an antibody acting as an agonist of OX40 (CD134), was used to treat patients. Study-level points and caveats: More expanded clones were seen, on average, in CD8+ T cells than in CD4+.

Patients were ineligible given autoimmune disease history or systemic immunosuppression. Regarding this clone: The antigen is unknown.

J lost 4 bases, V lost 2 bases, and 3 bases had no gene match. The CDR3 totals 16 residues. Germline CDR1 reads MNHEY; CDR2 reads SVGAGI. Clones were read by immunoSEQ multiplex PCR, and TCRdb kept only the in-frame ones, dropping some. The profile covers around 29,000 clones, with around nine tenths appearing a single time and about 21% taken by the ten largest. Source: CD4+ or CD8+ T cells sorted from blood, taken in a trial of the OX40 agonist ivuxolimab. The origin of this receptor is an adult with an advanced solid tumor such as melanoma, head and neck, liver or kidney cancer. The chain carries TRBV6-5 and TRBJ2-7; 15 bases align to TRBD2. CDR3 region: CASSYPGTSGGYEQYF. DNA of the CDR3: TGTGCCAGCAGTTACCCCGGGACTAGCGGGGGGTACGAGCAGTACTTC.